These T cell receptor beta chains were read from a single sample in a study of PD-L1 blockade in urothelial cancer. Assay: immunoSEQ multiplex PCR; the TCRdb copy retains only in-frame clones and omits some. Here the sample spans around 45,000 clones, 80% being singletons. Here the sequenced sample was PBMCs, taken around atezolizumab (anti-PD-L1) treatment. The receptors here all came from a man aged 60 to 75 with urothelial cancer. Both conserved end residues are part of each CDR3. A D gene is named only where the DNA matches it firmly. Some rows have no size entry. The others give once, few or many, or a class for an expanded clone.

clone_size | j_call | d_call | v_call | cdr3_aa | cdr3_nt
once | TRBJ2-7 | TRBD1 | TRBV7-9 | CASTRGTGYEQYF | TGTGCCAGCACCAGAGGGACAGGGTACGAGCAGTACTTC
- | TRBJ1-6 | - | TRBV5-1 | CASSLEFRNSPLHF | TGCGCCAGCAGCTTGGAATTTCGTAATTCACCCCTCCACTTT
- | TRBJ2-5 | - | TRBV23-1 | CASRGGSRETQYF | TGCGCCAGCAGAGGGGGATCCCGAGAGACCCAGTACTTC
- | TRBJ2-5 | TRBD2 | TRBV5-4 | CASSQTLAGDLQETQYF | TGTGCCAGCAGCCAAACCCTAGCGGGGGACCTGCAAGAGACCCAGTACTTC
- | TRBJ2-1 | - | TRBV5-6 | CASSLLHNEQFF | TGTGCCAGCAGCCTACTTCACAATGAGCAGTTCTTC
- | TRBJ2-1 | - | TRBV6-7 | CASSYSSGEKNNEQFF | TGTGCCAGCAGTTACTCGTCGGGAGAAAAGAACAATGAGCAGTTCTTC
- | TRBJ2-7 | - | TRBV9 | CASSVAQQGTYEQYF | TGTGCCAGCAGCGTAGCTCAACAGGGCACCTACGAGCAGTACTTC
- | TRBJ1-6 | TRBD1 | TRBV28 | CASSLDRGYNSPLHF | TGTGCCAGCAGCCTGGACAGGGGCTATAATTCACCCCTCCACTTT
- | TRBJ2-3 | TRBD2 | TRBV11-2 | CASSARLAGSTDTQYF | TGTGCCAGCAGCGCCCGACTAGCGGGTAGCACAGATACGCAGTATTTT
- | TRBJ2-2 | TRBD1 | TRBV5-1 | CASFGTVNTGELFF | TGCGCCAGCTTCGGGACAGTGAACACCGGGGAGCTGTTTTTT
- | TRBJ2-1 | - | TRBV11-2 | CASSQEFEQFF | TGTGCCAGCAGCCAAGAGTTTGAGCAGTTCTTC
- | TRBJ2-7 | TRBD2 | TRBV28 | CASSSPWGGSYEQYF | TGTGCCAGCAGTTCCCCGTGGGGGGGCTCCTACGAGCAGTACTTC
- | TRBJ2-7 | - | TRBV18 | CASSPGGYEQYF | TGTGCCAGCTCACCAGGAGGGTACGAGCAGTACTTC
- | TRBJ1-3 | TRBD1 | TRBV30 | CAWSDPGQRGNTIYF | TGTGCCTGGAGTGATCCGGGACAGAGAGGAAACACCATATATTTT
once | TRBJ2-2 | - | TRBV2 | CASRSHTGELFF | TGTGCCAGCCGGAGCCACACCGGGGAGCTGTTTTTT
- | TRBJ2-1 | TRBD2 | TRBV12-5 | CASGLQAGGLSSYNEQFF | TGTGCTAGTGGTTTGCAGGCGGGAGGCCTAAGCTCCTACAATGAGCAGTTCTTC
- | TRBJ1-2 | TRBD1 | TRBV9 | CASSAGQALGHNYGYTF | TGTGCCAGCAGCGCAGGACAGGCCCTCGGCCACAACTATGGCTACACCTTC
- | TRBJ2-7 | - | TRBV19 | CASSWNREREQYF | TGTGCCAGTAGTTGGAACAGGGAACGGGAGCAGTACTTC
- | TRBJ2-7 | - | TRBV4-1 | CASRPHGGLPSYEQYF | TGCGCCAGCAGGCCCCATGGGGGCCTCCCCTCGTACGAGCAGTACTTC
once | TRBJ2-5 | - | TRBV5-1 | CASSRTGQIAETQYF | TGCGCCAGCAGCCGTACAGGGCAGATCGCAGAGACCCAGTACTTC
few | TRBJ2-7 | TRBD2 | TRBV27 | CASSRWSREAHEQYF | TGTGCCAGCAGTAGGTGGTCTCGGGAGGCCCACGAGCAGTACTTC
- | TRBJ2-2 | - | TRBV19 | CASSTHRGGTGELFF | TGTGCCAGTAGTACTCACAGGGGAGGCACCGGGGAGCTGTTTTTT
- | TRBJ2-7 | TRBD2 | TRBV28 | CASSFSRERGAYEQYF | TGTGCCAGCAGTTTCAGTAGGGAGCGGGGGGCCTACGAGCAGTACTTC
few | TRBJ2-2 | TRBD1 | TRBV6-5 | CASKSDRGTGELFF | TGTGCCAGCAAGTCGGACAGGGGGACCGGGGAGCTGTTTTTT
- | TRBJ1-1 | TRBD1 | TRBV19 | CASSRQGALTEAFF | TGTGCCAGTAGCCGACAGGGGGCCTTGACTGAAGCTTTCTTT
- | TRBJ2-7 | - | TRBV7-2 | CASSVGGRVAEQYF | TGTGCCAGCAGCGTCGGGGGTCGGGTGGCGGAGCAGTACTTC
few | TRBJ2-7 | - | TRBV4-3 | CASSQDEGPYEQYF | TGCGCCAGCAGCCAAGATGAGGGCCCCTACGAGCAGTACTTC
- | TRBJ2-2 | - | TRBV2 | CASSNRLLETGELFF | TGTGCCAGCAGTAATCGATTACTAGAAACCGGGGAGCTGTTTTTT
once | TRBJ2-7 | - | TRBV5-5 | CASSLEGLSSEQYF | TGTGCCAGCAGCTTGGAAGGACTCTCGTCCGAGCAGTACTTC
- | TRBJ1-4 | - | TRBV5-1 | CASSFGPQGTNEKLFF | TGCGCCAGCAGCTTTGGACCCCAGGGGACTAATGAAAAACTGTTTTTT
- | TRBJ2-6 | - | TRBV27 | CASSSLGVYSGANVLTF | TGTGCCAGCAGTTCGCTAGGGGTTTACTCTGGGGCCAACGTCCTGACTTTC
- | TRBJ1-5 | TRBD1 | TRBV4-2 | CASSQGPRGLKKAQHF | TGTGCCAGCAGCCAAGGGCCCAGGGGGCTGAAGAAGGCCCAGCATTTT
- | TRBJ2-6 | - | TRBV30 | CAWRRGTTFSGANVLTF | TGTGCCTGGAGGCGGGGCACCACTTTCTCTGGGGCCAACGTCCTGACTTTC
few | TRBJ1-5 | - | TRBV5-1 | CASSLTTGNNQPQHF | TGCGCCAGCAGCTTGACGACAGGCAACAATCAGCCCCAGCATTTT
- | TRBJ2-3 | TRBD2 | TRBV12-5 | CASGPSGSGNTQYF | TGTGCTAGTGGTCCTAGCGGGAGTGGAAATACGCAGTATTTT
- | TRBJ1-2 | TRBD1 | TRBV5-5 | CASTTPLTGRNYGYTF | TGTGCCAGCACCACCCCCTTGACAGGGCGAAACTATGGCTACACCTTC
- | TRBJ2-5 | - | TRBV7-2 | CASSLDREETQYF | TGTGCCAGCAGCTTAGACAGGGAAGAGACCCAGTACTTC
- | TRBJ2-7 | - | TRBV29-1 | CSAQTPGAYEQYF | TGCAGCGCCCAAACCCCGGGGGCCTACGAGCAGTACTTC
- | TRBJ2-5 | TRBD1 | TRBV11-2 | CASSSLRTGVGTQYF | TGTGCCAGCAGCTCCCTCCGAACAGGGGTTGGGACCCAGTACTTC
- | TRBJ2-1 | TRBD2 | TRBV28 | CASGLAGGALNNEQFF | TGTGCCAGCGGACTAGCGGGAGGCGCGTTGAACAATGAGCAGTTCTTC
- | TRBJ2-1 | TRBD1 | TRBV7-2 | CASSPDRGHVKFF | TGTGCCAGCAGCCCTGACAGGGGGCATGTTAAGTTCTTC
once | TRBJ1-6 | - | TRBV28 | CASSLAASHSPLHF | TGTGCCAGCAGTTTAGCGGCATCGCATTCACCCCTCCACTTT
- | TRBJ2-5 | - | TRBV4-1 | CASSQDPRGTQYF | TGCGCCAGCAGCCAAGACCCCAGAGGGACCCAGTACTTC
- | TRBJ1-5 | - | TRBV4-2 | CASSQDGQPTQPQHF | TGTGCCAGCAGCCAAGATGGGCAGCCCACTCAGCCCCAGCATTTT
- | TRBJ2-1 | TRBD2 | TRBV7-7 | CASSSGGYNEQFF | TGTGCTAGCAGCTCCGGGGGGTACAATGAGCAGTTCTTC
once | TRBJ1-2 | TRBD1 | TRBV27 | CASSLFRGQAYGYTF | TGTGCCAGCAGTTTATTCAGGGGGCAGGCCTATGGCTACACCTTC
- | TRBJ1-5 | - | TRBV28 | CASSFPGSGTQHF | TGTGCCAGCAGTTTTCCTGGTAGCGGGACCCAGCATTTT
- | TRBJ2-7 | - | TRBV7-2 | CASTRGILSYEQYF | TGTGCCAGCACTCGAGGCATATTGTCCTACGAGCAGTACTTC
- | TRBJ1-2 | TRBD1 | TRBV5-1 | CASSLAGQVDYGYTF | TGCGCCAGCAGCTTGGCCGGACAGGTCGACTATGGCTACACCTTC
once | TRBJ1-2 | TRBD1 | TRBV7-9 | CASSQGQGINYGYTF | TGTGCCAGCAGCCAGGGACAGGGTATTAACTATGGCTACACCTTC
- | TRBJ2-1 | TRBD2 | TRBV27 | CASSPGRAFGQFF | TGTGCCAGCAGTCCCGGGAGGGCTTTCGGGCAGTTCTTC
few | TRBJ1-4 | - | TRBV5-6 | CASSPKGGYGEKLFF | TGTGCCAGCAGCCCGAAAGGGGGATATGGGGAAAAACTGTTTTTT
- | TRBJ2-2 | TRBD2 | TRBV5-6 | CASSSLAGGLTNTGELFF | TGTGCCAGCAGCTCCCTAGCGGGGGGCCTCACGAACACCGGGGAGCTGTTTTTT
- | TRBJ1-1 | - | TRBV29-1 | CSVAYRAGEAEAFF | TGCAGCGTTGCCTACAGGGCGGGAGAAGCTGAAGCTTTCTTT
once | TRBJ2-4 | TRBD1 | TRBV7-2 | CASSARQGGLAKNIQYF | TGTGCCAGCAGCGCTCGACAGGGGGGCCTAGCCAAAAACATTCAGTACTTC
- | TRBJ2-3 | - | TRBV6-5 | CASSRRLSTDTQYF | TGTGCCAGCAGCCGTAGACTGAGCACAGATACGCAGTATTTT
- | TRBJ2-1 | - | TRBV6-1 | CASSEFEQFF | TGTGCCAGCAGCGAGTTTGAGCAGTTCTTC
- | TRBJ1-1 | - | TRBV4-3 | CASSQDLRNTEAFF | TGCGCCAGCAGCCAAGATCTTAGGAACACTGAAGCTTTCTTT